This T cell receptor beta chain was captured by sequencing in a study of blood T cell repertoires in COVID-19. Sequencing was performed with immunoSEQ multiplex PCR; in TCRdb, only in-frame clones are kept and a portion is missing. The data show 88,000 or so clones, with roughly 90% seen just once and roughly 2.1% held by the top ten. Sequencing was done on a sample of peripheral blood. The clonotype comes from a man in his forties or fifties with acute or convalescent COVID-19.

The CDR3 here is CASSQDQGVNTEAFF. The CDR3 bases are TGTGCCAGCAGCCAAGATCAAGGGGTGAACACTGAAGCTTTCTTT. The rearrangement links TRBV4-2 to TRBJ1-1; D might be TRBD1 (5 bases). V was cut by 0 bases and J by 0 bases, with 8 bases left in between. CDR1 is LGHNA, CDR2 YNFKEQ, per germline. The CDR3 consists of 15 residues.